This TCR beta chain came from a study of glioma-infiltrating T cells after dendritic cell vaccination. Germline CDR1 is ENHRY and CDR2 is SYGVKD. The CDR3 spans 14 residues. Trimming took off 6 bases at V and 0 bases at J, with 10 bases between the two ends. Amplification used 60 V beta primers and 13 J beta primers. Assay: immunoSEQ multiplex PCR; the TCRdb copy retains only in-frame clones and omits some. The sample has around 25,000 clones, 85% to 90% seen once. Described time point: after dendritic cell vaccination, including at tumor progression/relapse. The chain couples TRBV10-3 to TRBJ2-3, with D uncertain. This receptor was taken from a human donor with glioblastoma. Sequenced here: blood, sampled after dendritic cell vaccination. CDR3 amino acids: CAISVLESTDTQYF. The CDR3 coding sequence is TGTGCCATCAGCGTCCTAGAAAGCACAGATACGCAGTATTTT.